Each of the 20 T cell receptor beta chains below was sequenced from the same sample in a study of T cells in Graves' hyperthyroidism and ophthalmopathy (dated by TCRdb to the late 2010s). Libraries came from multiplex PCR. The sequencing machine was an Illumina HiSeq 2000. The TCR beta CDR3 regions were amplified from RNA transcripts. The first round of RT-PCR for the TCR CDR3 was performed with the HTBI primer set and the Qiagen OneStep RT-PCR kit. TCRdb handled the public reads itself, with Q25 trimming in fastp and clone calling in MiXCR, and kept productive beta chains. Records with the same CDR3 protein are collapsed into one entry carrying the most frequent genes and DNA. Within this sample are about 250,000 distinct CDR3 sequences, with roughly 22% of them counted one time only. The ten largest clones take up roughly 60% of the sample. Sequenced material: blood. These receptors were taken from a man aged 25-45 years with Graves' ophthalmopathy.

The chain recombines TRBV6-1 with TRBJ2-2; TRBD2 might be the D (5 bases). The germline CDR1 and CDR2 sequences are MNHNS and SASEGT. The CDR3 covers 16 residues. Trimming removed 4 bases from V and 0 bases from J, with 12 bases in between. CDR3 in amino acids: CASSVLDFANTGELFF. In nucleotides, the CDR3 is TGTGCCAGCAGTGTACTAGATTTCGCGAACACCGGGGAGCTGTTTTTT.

This clonotype was observed a handful of times. The chain employs TRBV20-1 and TRBJ2-5; 13 bases are a match to TRBD2. Germline V gene lookup returns CDR1 DFQATT and CDR2 SNEGSKA (reference sequence). The CDR3 sequence is 15 residues long. Trimming took 6 bases from V and 3 from J; bases not matched to a gene: 7. Here the CDR3 reads CSAQRTSGRKETQYF. CDR3 coding DNA: TGCAGTGCCCAAAGGACTAGCGGGAGAAAAGAGACCCAGTACTTC.

This sequence joins TRBV20-1 and TRBJ1-1, with a tentative D call TRBD1 (5 bases). CDR1 DFQATT and CDR2 SNEGSKA come from the germline V gene (reference sequence). The V end lost 2 bases, the J end lost 6 bases, and 13 bases lay between the germline ends. This CDR3 is 13 amino acids long. For the CDR3, the DNA is TGCAGTGCTAGACGGGTGGGGCTTCCTGAAGCTTTCTTT. Translation gives CSARRVGLPEAFF.

This clonotype was recorded at least ten times. This rearrangement joins TRBV29-1 to TRBJ1-5; D unclear. Trimming removed 2 bases from V and 9 bases from J, with 14 bases in between. The CDR3 runs to 13 residues. Looked up from germline, CDR1 is SQVTM and CDR2 is ANQGSEA. The CDR3 loop reads CSVEMGTGGPQHF. The CDR3 nucleotides read TGCAGCGTTGAAATGGGCACCGGAGGGCCCCAGCATTTT.

There are many counts of this clonotype. The chain recombines TRBV7-6 with TRBJ2-3; TRBD2 agrees at 8 bases. Germline CDR1 SGHVS, CDR2 FNYEAQ. The junction had 6 bases not matched to a gene; V was cut back by 5 bases and J by 2 bases. The CDR3 covers 15 residues. The DNA of the CDR3 is TGTGCCAGCAGCCCGAGAGCGGGAGACACAGATACGCAGTATTTT. Translating it yields CASSPRAGDTDTQYF.

J is TRBJ2-2 and V is TRBV11-1; the match to TRBD2 covers 12 bases. Trimming at V came to 5 bases and at J to 4 bases, leaving 5 bases not matched to a gene. CDR1 and CDR2 from the germline V gene are SGHAT and FQDESV (reference sequence). The CDR3 runs 16 residues. Written as DNA, the CDR3 is TGTGCCAGCAGCCGACTAGCGGGAGATCCCACCGGGGAGCTGTTTTTT. Its protein is CASSRLAGDPTGELFF. Looking up the rest from reference TRBV11-1 and TRBJ2-2 gives the full variable domain: EAEVAQSPRYKITEKSQAVAFWCDPISGHATLYWYRQILGQGPELLVQFQDESVVDDSQLPKDRFSAERLKGVDSTLKIQPAELGDSAMYLCASSRLAGDPTGELFFGEGSRLTVL.

This clonotype was seen at least ten times. This chain connects TRBV6-1 to TRBJ2-7; D not resolved. This CDR3 is built from 14 residues. Trimming removed 1 base from V and 1 base from J, with 8 bases in between. Germline V gene data show CDR1 as MNHNS and CDR2 as SASEGT. This chain's CDR3 is CASSEEDGSYEQYF. For the CDR3, the DNA is TGTGCCAGCAGTGAAGAGGACGGATCCTACGAGCAGTACTTC.

The chain combines TRBV12-3 or TRBV12-4 with TRBJ2-1, with 7 bases identical to TRBD2. The CDR3 totals 16 residues. V lost 4 bases, J lost 6 bases, and 12 bases stayed unmatched. Here the CDR3 DNA reads TGTGCCAGCAGTTCCTGGACTAGAAAGGTGGCCAATGAGCAGTTCTTC. The encoded protein is CASSSWTRKVANEQFF.

This chain connects TRBV20-1 to TRBJ2-5; 10 nucleotides align to TRBD2. The CDR3 consists of 14 residues. Germline CDR1 and CDR2: DFQATT and SNEGSKA (reference sequence). V dropped 3 bases and J dropped 5; count of bases not matched to a gene: 6. The CDR3 sequence: CSARSSGSWETQYF. CDR3 sequence (DNA): TGCAGTGCTAGGTCTAGCGGGAGTTGGGAGACCCAGTACTTC.

The V gene is TRBV29-1, the J gene TRBJ1-1; TRBD1 aligns across 7 bases. After removal of 4 bases from V and 0 bases from J, the junction contained 17 bases not matched to a gene. The germline V gene has CDR1 SQVTM and CDR2 ANQGSEA. CDR3 length: 18 residues. The DNA for the CDR3 is TGCAGCGTTGCAGCTGACTTAGGACAGGACCCAATGAACACTGAAGCTTTCTTT. Its protein is CSVAADLGQDPMNTEAFF.

This rearrangement joins TRBV28 to TRBJ2-1; 7 nucleotides line up with TRBD1. V gave up 4 bases and J gave up 1 base; unmatched junction bases: 16. The CDR3 spans 19 residues. In germline, CDR1 is MDHEN, CDR2 SYDVKM. The CDR3 bases are TGTGCCAGCAGTTCAAGACAGGGAGCGCAGGTAATGTCCTACAATGAGCAGTTCTTC. It translates to CASSSRQGAQVMSYNEQFF.

This clonotype was counted a few times. The rearrangement links TRBV20-1 to TRBJ2-7, with 8 bases aligning to TRBD1. The junction had 15 bases not matched to a gene; V was cut back by 5 bases and J by 6 bases. The CDR3 runs 15 residues. Germline V gives CDR1 DFQATT, CDR2 SNEGSKA (reference sequence). CDR3 sequence (DNA): TGCAGTGCTGGACTCGGACAGGGAATTGGGGGCGAGCAGTACTTC. Amino acids: CSAGLGQGIGGEQYF.

This clonotype was picked up a small number of times. The chain has TRBV27 and TRBJ2-1; perhaps D is TRBD1 or TRBD2 (6 bases each). Trimming took 5 bases from V and 4 from J, leaving 18 bases between them. CDR3 length: 16 residues. Germline assignment: CDR1 MNHEY and CDR2 SMNVEV (reference sequence). The CDR3 bases are TGTGCCAGCAGTCCCCCGGGGGACACCCTATACAATGAGCAGTTCTTC. This codes for CASSPPGDTLYNEQFF.

This clonotype was observed many times. J is TRBJ1-1 and V is TRBV13; a possible D gene is TRBD1 (6 bases). V lost 7 bases and J 6 bases, leaving 15 bases between the germline ends. The CDR3 loop spans 13 amino acids. CDR1 is PRHDT and CDR2 is FYEKMQ in the germline V gene (reference sequence). The CDR3 sequence: CASTLRGAAEAFF. The CDR3 DNA is TGTGCCAGCACCCTCAGGGGTGCGGCTGAAGCTTTCTTT.

In this sample, this clonotype turned up a few times. The gene calls are TRBV12-3 or TRBV12-4 and TRBJ2-5; D call uncertain. Trimming stripped 4 bases from V and 11 bases from J, with 11 bases between. CDR3 length: 11 amino acids. The CDR3 loop reads CASSSSLTQYF. As DNA, the CDR3 is TGTGCCAGCAGTTCCTCACTGACGCAGTACTTC.

Only a few counts were recorded for this clonotype. The chain has TRBV6-5 and TRBJ2-3; TRBD2 matches 7 bases. The CDR3 runs 17 residues. J lost 2 bases, V lost 2 bases, and 10 bases had no gene match. CDR1 and CDR2 from the germline V gene are MNHEY and SVGAGI. The CDR3 nucleotides read TGTGCCAGCAGTTACGGCGGGAGTAGCTCCACCACAGATACGCAGTATTTT. Its protein is CASSYGGSSSTTDTQYF.

This clonotype was counted at least ten times. This chain uses TRBV7-8 with TRBJ1-1; 10 bases map to TRBD1. The CDR3 totals 16 residues. Germline V gives CDR1 SGHVS, CDR2 FQNEAQ. Unmatched junction bases numbered 11, after V lost 4 bases and J lost 6 bases. CDR3 amino acids: CASSYKLGQGKAEAFF. CDR3 in DNA: TGTGCCAGCAGCTACAAACTGGGACAGGGGAAGGCTGAAGCTTTCTTT. Full variable domain (remainder filled in from reference TRBV7-8 and TRBJ1-1): GAGVSQSPRYKVAKRGQDVALRCDPISGHVSLFWYQQALGQGPEFLTYFQNEAQLDKSGLPSDRFFAERPEGSVSTLKIQRTQQEDSAVYLCASSYKLGQGKAEAFFGQGTRLTVV.

This clonotype was seen just once. The chain joins TRBV14 to TRBJ2-3, with 11 positions matching TRBD2. With 3 bases clipped from V and 3 bases from J, the junction kept 5 bases outside the gene matches. This CDR3 is built from 16 residues. CDR1 SGHDN and CDR2 FVKESK come from the germline V gene. The DNA of the CDR3 is TGTGCCAGCAGCCACTTAGCGGGAGGGCCGACAGATACGCAGTATTTT. This codes for CASSHLAGGPTDTQYF. The whole variable domain, filled in from reference TRBV14 and TRBJ2-3, reads EAGVTQFPSHSVIEKGQTVTLRCDPISGHDNLYWYRRVMGKEIKFLLHFVKESKQDESGMPNNRFLAERTGGTYSTLKVQPAELEDSGVYFCASSHLAGGPTDTQYFGPGTRLTVL.

As to this clonotype: It may be a read error: a sequence one base away is much more abundant. The chain links TRBV20-1 to TRBJ1-1; D possibly corresponds to TRBD1 (5 bases). The germline gives CDR1 DFQATT, CDR2 SNEGSKA (reference sequence). The CDR3 has 15 residues. The V end was cut by 1 base, the J end by 3 bases, with 15 bases between. CDR3 protein: CSARAPTALDTEAFF. For the CDR3, the DNA is TGCAGTGCTAGAGCCCCGACAGCGTTGGACACTGAAGCTTTCTTT.

This clonotype was detected many times. The chain employs TRBV20-1 and TRBJ1-1; the D gene is possibly TRBD1 (5 bases). Trimming removed 1 base from V and 10 bases from J, with 22 bases in between. Germline-derived CDR1 and CDR2 are DFQATT and SNEGSKA (reference sequence). The CDR3 loop spans 15 amino acids. The CDR3 sequence is CSARGGWLGERAAFF. In nucleotides, the CDR3 is TGCAGTGCTAGAGGGGGGTGGCTCGGGGAAAGGGCAGCTTTCTTT.